This T cell receptor (beta chain) derives from a study of blood T cell repertoires in COVID-19. Study in general: From T cells, B-cell-depleted T cells, or PBMCs came the material, which was cDNA or gDNA.

In its sample, this clone was seen a few times. In the original workflow: Nucleated cell number was recorded as an estimate derived from reference gene primer amplification. Repertoires were generated with immunoSEQ multiplex PCR, while TCRdb's copy carries only in-frame clones and drops some. V and J calls and clone size follow that table, whereas D and trimming were derived from the DNA. This table holds fewer than 200,000 clones, around 80% found once. Per germline, CDR1 SNHLY and CDR2 FYNNEI. The CDR3 spans 15 residues. J lost 4 bases, V lost 5 bases, and 11 bases had no gene match. The sample consisted of peripheral blood. V usage is TRBV2 and J usage is TRBJ2-7; 7 bases are a match to TRBD1. This clonotype was sampled from a woman older than 75 with acute or convalescent COVID-19. This chain's CDR3 is CASSYTGDGLYEQYF. Written as DNA, the CDR3 is TGTGCCAGCAGTTACACAGGGGATGGTCTATACGAGCAGTACTTC.